This T cell receptor beta chain was obtained from a study of PD-L1 blockade in urothelial cancer. General study points: Tumor-associated blood clones were expanded more by durable-benefit patients at 3 weeks.

Sample time point: pretreatment peripheral blood. Each patient gave between 1 and 8 samples, pretreatment and on-treatment. This clone has a handful of counts. The antigen remains unidentified. V lost 4 bases and J lost 3; bases outside the gene matches: 8. Germline CDR1 reads KGHSH; CDR2 reads LQKENI. The CDR3 covers 15 residues. PCRs each included synthetic TCR analog templates spiked in. Using immunoSEQ multiplex PCR, the repertoire was profiled, and TCRdb retains in-frame clones only, with some absent. The sample includes about 52,000 clones, about four fifths seen only once; the top ten take roughly 1.3%.

The chain links TRBV18 to TRBJ2-7; 8 bases align to TRBD1. The origin of this receptor is a man in his fifties or sixties with urothelial cancer. The sample was PBMCs, taken around atezolizumab (anti-PD-L1) treatment. CDR3 sequence reads: CASSQGTGQGYEQYF. CDR3 nucleotides: TGTGCCAGCTCACAGGGGACAGGCCAGGGCTACGAGCAGTACTTC.